This T cell receptor beta chain was identified in a study of vaccination effects on CD4 cells after COVID-19. On the study more broadly: All participants had two doses of either the BNT162b2 or mRNA-1273 vaccine.

On this clone: Its antigen is unknown. Germline and junction disagree at one end, which may indicate a read error.

Assay used: immunoSEQ multiplex PCR; TCRdb lists only in-frame clones, some missing. The data contain tens of thousands of clones, 65% to 75% of them singletons. Investigators separated out CD4+ T cells once approximately 10 days of culture had passed. The germline V gene has CDR1 SSHAT and CDR2 FNYEAQ (reference sequence). This CDR3 comprises 15 residues. Sequencing used CD4+ T cells from PBMCs cultured without peptide, obtained before COVID-19 vaccination. The chain carries TRBV7-7 and TRBJ2-1, with 7 positions matching TRBD2. This clonotype was obtained from a human donor who received a COVID-19 vaccine. In DNA, the CDR3 is TGTGCTAGCAGTTCAACCGGGACTACCCTCACTGAGCAGTTCTTC. Translating gives CASSSTGTTLTEQFF.